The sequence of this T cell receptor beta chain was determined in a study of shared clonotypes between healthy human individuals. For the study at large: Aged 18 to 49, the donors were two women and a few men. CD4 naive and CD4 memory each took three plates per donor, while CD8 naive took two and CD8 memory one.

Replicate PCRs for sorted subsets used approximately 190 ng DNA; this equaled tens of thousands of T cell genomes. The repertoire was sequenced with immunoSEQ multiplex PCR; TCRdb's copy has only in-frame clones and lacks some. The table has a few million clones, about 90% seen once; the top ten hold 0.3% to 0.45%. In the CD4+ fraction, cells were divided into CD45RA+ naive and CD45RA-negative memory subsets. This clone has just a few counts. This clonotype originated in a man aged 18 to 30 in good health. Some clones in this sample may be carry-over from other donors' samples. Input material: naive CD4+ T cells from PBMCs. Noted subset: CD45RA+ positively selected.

CDR3 in amino acids: CAATSGSQPTNQPQHF. The CDR3 DNA sequence: TGTGCCGCCACCTCGGGGAGTCAACCTACCAATCAGCCCCAGCATTTT. This chain links TRBV6-6 with TRBJ1-5, with D unresolved. The CDR3 has 16 amino acids. Germline CDR1 MNHNY, CDR2 SVGAGI (reference sequence). V was trimmed by 11 bases and J by 3 bases, leaving 23 bases between them.